These T cell receptor beta chains were read from a single sample in a study of blood T cell repertoires in COVID-19. The assay was immunoSEQ multiplex PCR, and TCRdb's table has in-frame clones only and misses some. The sample carries 310,000 or so clones, roughly 90% recorded once. The sample comprised peripheral blood. These receptors were obtained from a young man who had recovered from COVID-19. Each CDR3 is given without its conserved first and last residue. The order of the fields is CDR3 protein, V gene.

CDR3aa: ASAGTGEREQY
v_gene: TRBV5-1

CDR3aa: ASSIDTNEQF
v_gene: TRBV5-4

CDR3aa: SVRGGRSYEQY
v_gene: TRBV29-1

CDR3aa: AWTRTSDYNEQF
v_gene: TRBV30

CDR3aa: ASSPHRDISSEQF
v_gene: TRBV7-3

CDR3aa: ASSLSGSPEDTQY
v_gene: TRBV5-1

CDR3aa: ASSWNSEPQY
v_gene: TRBV27

CDR3aa: ASSITRTGANYGYT
v_gene: TRBV19

CDR3aa: ASSLGDWGGDEQF
v_gene: TRBV7-9

CDR3aa: ASSQKQGFEQF
v_gene: TRBV4-3

CDR3aa: ASSQGQGGTEAF
v_gene: TRBV4-1

CDR3aa: ASSSQDISYEQY
v_gene: TRBV18

CDR3aa: ASTVNTEAF
v_gene: TRBV19

CDR3aa: ASSRGQGDYNEQF
v_gene: TRBV6-5

CDR3aa: ASSSGEAF
v_gene: TRBV2

CDR3aa: ASSDGHLPPGNTIY
v_gene: TRBV13

CDR3aa: ASSLRQGAF
v_gene: TRBV6-6

CDR3aa: ASSLERGRSYGYT
v_gene: TRBV7-2

CDR3aa: ASKYSQGAGYT
v_gene: TRBV12-3/TRBV12-4

CDR3aa: AWTQGGHGYT
v_gene: TRBV30

CDR3aa: ASSRTGAGGPDTQY
v_gene: TRBV5-6

CDR3aa: ASSTGQGTYEQY
v_gene: TRBV7-2

CDR3aa: ASSLFGDTDFGEQY
v_gene: TRBV7-3

CDR3aa: ASSPNRGNTEAF
v_gene: TRBV18

CDR3aa: ASSPTTQGYEQF
v_gene: TRBV27

CDR3aa: ASSLRSYSNQPQH
v_gene: TRBV27

CDR3aa: ASSSLASQETQY
v_gene: TRBV5-1

CDR3aa: ASRIGTGSTGELF
v_gene: TRBV19

CDR3aa: ASSDSSRLGTGELF
v_gene: TRBV6-4

CDR3aa: ASSLEGFRAMSSSPLH
v_gene: TRBV7-2